This TCR beta chain was recorded in a study of blood T cell repertoires in COVID-19. The germline gives CDR1 LGHDT, CDR2 YNNKEL (reference sequence). With 1 base clipped from V and 4 bases from J, the junction kept 4 bases outside the gene matches. The CDR3 runs to 15 residues. In the authors' workflow: Reference gene primer amplification gave estimated nucleated cell counts. Sequencing used immunoSEQ multiplex PCR; TCRdb keeps in-frame clones, though not all of them. From that table come the V and J calls and clone size; the DNA was used to work out D and trimming. Of around 170,000 clones listed, around 80% are singletons.

Source material: peripheral blood. This rearrangement joins TRBV3-1 (or the pseudogene TRBV3-2) to TRBJ2-5; 9 bases are a match to TRBD2. This receptor was taken from a man between 65 and 85 years old with active or convalescent COVID-19. The CDR3 nucleotides read TGTGCCAGCAGCCAAGGACTAGCGGCGGGAGAGACCCAGTACTTC. The encoded protein is CASSQGLAAGETQYF.